This T cell receptor beta chain originates from a study of vaccination and CD4 T cells after COVID-19. Study in general: Post-COVID samples were collected a median roughly 92 days following diagnosis, spanning 35 to 161. Findings and caveats of the study: Median SARS-CoV-2-reactive clonotype numbers went from about 20 to 38; this increase was not significant.

About this clonotype: Antigen: not known.

The V gene end was trimmed by 6 bases and the J gene end by 7 bases; junction bases not matched to a gene: 10. The CDR3 loop spans 15 amino acids. Sequenced with the Oncomine TCR Beta short-read assay was DNA taken from cultured CD4+ T cells. One entry per CDR3 protein results from TCRdb running MiXCR on the PCR reads. The sample contains roughly 7,400 distinct CDR3 sequences, 45% to 55% of which appear only once. Treatment indicated: approximately nine-day PBMC culture with coronavirus spike peptide pools or control peptides (ViraFEST assay). The sample taken for sequencing was CD4+ T cells from blood, cultured in vitro. The origin of this receptor is a human donor who had recovered from COVID-19. The rearrangement links TRBV12-3 or TRBV12-4 to TRBJ2-3; 10 bases are a match to TRBD2. The CDR3, as DNA: TGTGCCAGCAGCCTAAGCGGGGGGGCGGAAAATACGCAGTATTTT. Translation gives CASSLSGGAENTQYF.